This T cell receptor beta chain was observed in a study of breast tumors, draining lymph nodes, adjacent tissues. TCRdb used MiXCR to reprocess the multiplex PCR reads, holding one entry per CDR3 protein. The top ten clones hold approximately 3.6% of a sample with about 200,000 distinct CDR3 sequences, around 34% of them seen once. J was trimmed by 4 bases and V by 3 bases; bases with no gene match: 8. Germline lookup yields CDR1 LNHNV and CDR2 YYDKDF (reference sequence). The CDR3 has 15 residues. Axillary draining lymph nodes of breast cancer patients supplied the node samples. Sequencing was done on a sample of axillary lymph node tissue. This chain joins TRBV15 and TRBJ1-2; 7 bases are a match to TRBD1. This clonotype was sampled from a female donor with breast cancer. Some clones in this sample may be carry-over from other donors' samples. The CDR3: CATSSLAGQLYGYTF. The CDR3 nucleotides are TGTGCCACCAGCAGCCTAGCGGGACAGCTCTATGGCTACACCTTC.